This entry is about one T cell receptor (beta chain). Its cognate antigen is unknown. This sample stems from a study of early T cells in non-severe SARS-CoV-2 infection. Study as a whole: Chains were not paired, and sequencing was done on bulk RNA from unsorted whole blood. Study results and caveats: Comparison of clonotypes with VDJdb favored anti-spike CD8 responses while missing private and CD4 specificities.

This CDR3 is built from 18 residues. CDR1 and CDR2 from the germline V gene are SGHAT and FQNNGV. Trimming stripped 5 bases from V and 5 bases from J, with 27 bases between. Individual cDNA molecules were tagged with unique molecular identifiers, the study reported. TCRdb reanalysed the 5' RACE reads using MiXCR and keeps one entry per CDR3 protein. Among tens of thousands of distinct CDR3 sequences listed, more than 13% were seen once. The sample in question was whole blood, obtained at baseline. The chain is built from TRBV11-2 and TRBJ2-5; tentative D call: TRBD1 (7 bases). The receptor was derived from an adult who was a healthcare worker with PCR-confirmed SARS-CoV-2 infection or an uninfected control (not recorded which). The CDR3 reads CASSLARPGQPRGETQYF. The CDR3 DNA reads as TGTGCCAGCAGCCTAGCTAGACCGGGACAGCCACGGGGGGAGACCCAGTACTTC.